This T cell receptor beta chain appears in the sequencing data of a study of glioma-infiltrating T cells. Study summary: Glioma patients had dexamethasone for six or fewer days before surgery. Study findings and constraints: Gliomas, especially low-grade, showed above-expected tissue-blood divergence; non-neoplastic patients showed below. Tissue and blood shared very few CDR3 sequences.

Germline V gene data show CDR1 as KGHSH and CDR2 as LQKENI. V lost 10 bases and J 0 bases, leaving 16 bases between the germline ends. CDR3 length: 15 amino acids. TCR alpha and beta CDR3 regions were amplified from RNA using iRepertoire nested multiplex PCR. MiXCR, run by TCRdb on the multiplex PCR reads, gives a single entry per CDR3 protein. The sample carries a few hundred thousand distinct CDR3 sequences, about two fifths recorded once. Only a few counts were recorded for this clonotype. Its antigen is undetermined. The chain joins TRBV18 to TRBJ1-5, with D uncertain. The clonotype was recovered from a human donor with low-grade glioma or glioblastoma, undergoing nonglioma brain surgery, or in good health (not recorded which). Sequencing input: glioma tissue, nonneoplastic brain tissue, or PBMCs (not recorded which). CDR3 sequence: CATRAGEGSNQPQHF. CDR3 DNA sequence: TGTGCCACCCGCGCAGGCGAGGGTAGCAATCAGCCCCAGCATTTT.